Reported below is one T cell receptor (beta chain). No antigen is known for it. The data originate from a study of cytotoxic CD8 clonotypes in ibrutinib-treated CLL. Study observations and caveats: Sustained-remission patients were sampled at one set of times and progressing patients at different ones.

Assay: immunoSEQ multiplex PCR; the TCRdb copy retains only in-frame clones and omits some. The sample yields about 300,000 clones, about 61% seen once. Germline V gives CDR1 SGHRS, CDR2 YFSETQ. The CDR3 consists of 13 residues. After removal of 4 bases from V and 6 bases from J, the junction contained 2 bases not matched to a gene. The sequence came from a human donor with chronic lymphocytic leukemia. This chain joins TRBV5-1 and TRBJ2-2; 8 nucleotides align to TRBD2. Sequences were derived from PBMCs, sampled after 36 months of ibrutinib treatment. This chain's CDR3 is CASSPGGAGELFF. CDR3 coding DNA: TGCGCCAGCAGCCCCGGGGGGGCCGGGGAGCTGTTTTTT.